This TCR beta chain was captured in a study of identical twins. Study-wide findings and caveats: Excess sharing between twins was weaker in beta out-of-frame sequences. Within monozygotic twins, out-of-frame TCR alpha sharing was underestimated by the models.

Each CDR3 protein gets one entry after TCRdb re-called the 5' RACE reads with MiXCR. The profile covers about 100,000 distinct CDR3 sequences, with 5.9% appearing a single time and about an eighth taken by the ten largest. V trimming: 3 bases; J trimming: 6 bases; junction bases outside the gene matches: 2. The CDR3 extends over 13 amino acids. Many counts were recorded for this clonotype. As yet, its antigen is unknown. The material sequenced was memory T cells sorted from blood. The chain recombines TRBV12-3 or TRBV12-4 with TRBJ2-7; 10 nucleotides match TRBD1. The source is a woman in her fifties or sixties in good health. The CDR3 spells CASSFWDRGEQYF. The CDR3 DNA sequence: TGTGCCAGCAGTTTTTGGGACAGGGGCGAGCAGTACTTC.